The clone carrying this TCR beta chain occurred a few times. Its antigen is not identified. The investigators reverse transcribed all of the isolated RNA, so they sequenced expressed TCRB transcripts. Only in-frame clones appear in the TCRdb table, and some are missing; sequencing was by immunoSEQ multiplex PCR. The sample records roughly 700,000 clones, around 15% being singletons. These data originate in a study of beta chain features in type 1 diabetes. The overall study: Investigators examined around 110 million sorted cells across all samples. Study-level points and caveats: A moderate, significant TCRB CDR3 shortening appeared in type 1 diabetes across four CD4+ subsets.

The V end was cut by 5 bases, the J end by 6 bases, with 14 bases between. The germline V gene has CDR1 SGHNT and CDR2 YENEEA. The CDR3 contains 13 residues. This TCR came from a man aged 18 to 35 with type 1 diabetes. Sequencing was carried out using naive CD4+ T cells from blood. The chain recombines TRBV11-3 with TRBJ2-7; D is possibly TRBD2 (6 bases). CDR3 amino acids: CASSPRDWTEQYF. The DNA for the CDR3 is TGTGCCAGCAGCCCCAGGGACTGGACCGAGCAGTACTTC.